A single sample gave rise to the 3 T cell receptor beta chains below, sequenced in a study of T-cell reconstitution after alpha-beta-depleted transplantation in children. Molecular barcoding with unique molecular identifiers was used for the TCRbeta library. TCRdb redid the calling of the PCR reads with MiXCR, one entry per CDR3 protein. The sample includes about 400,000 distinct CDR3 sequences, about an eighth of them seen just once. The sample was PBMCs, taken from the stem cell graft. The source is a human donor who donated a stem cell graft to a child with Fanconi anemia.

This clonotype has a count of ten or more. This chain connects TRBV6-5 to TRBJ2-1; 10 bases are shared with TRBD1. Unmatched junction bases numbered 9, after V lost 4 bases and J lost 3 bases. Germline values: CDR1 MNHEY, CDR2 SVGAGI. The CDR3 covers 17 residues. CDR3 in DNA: TGTGCCAGCAGTTTAGGACAGGGGGGTCCCTTCTACAATGAGCAGTTCTTC. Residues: CASSLGQGGPFYNEQFF.

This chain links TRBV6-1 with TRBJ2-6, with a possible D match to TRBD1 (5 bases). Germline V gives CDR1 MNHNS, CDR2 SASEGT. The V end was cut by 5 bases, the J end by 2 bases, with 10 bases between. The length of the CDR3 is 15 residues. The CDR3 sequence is CASSTQGTGANVLTF. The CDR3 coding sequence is TGTGCCAGCAGTACGCAGGGAACTGGGGCCAACGTCCTGACTTTC.

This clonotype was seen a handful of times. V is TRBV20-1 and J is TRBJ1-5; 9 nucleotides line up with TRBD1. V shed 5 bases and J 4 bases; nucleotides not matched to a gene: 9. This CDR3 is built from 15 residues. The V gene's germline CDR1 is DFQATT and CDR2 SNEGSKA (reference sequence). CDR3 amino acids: CSAHLGTGKNQPQHF. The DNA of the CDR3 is TGCAGTGCTCATCTCGGGACAGGGAAAAATCAGCCCCAGCATTTT.